Sequencing of this T cell receptor (beta chain) was carried out in a study of PD-1 blockade in mismatch repair-deficient tumors. Overall study context: Enrolled about 2013-2016, patients had progressing, pretreated mismatch repair-deficient cancers of about twelve types. Study-level points and caveats: Rapid post-treatment expansion, then contraction, generally preceding radiologic response, marked tumor-resident clones.

Libraries were prepared by immunoSEQ multiplex PCR; TCRdb keeps only in-frame clonotypes and omits some of them. The sample has about 79,000 clones, about 82% seen once; the top ten hold around 5.1%. Of note for this clone: As yet, its antigen is unknown.

Trimming took off 5 bases at V and 4 bases at J, with 14 bases between the two ends. CDR3 length: 14 amino acids. The germline CDR1 and CDR2 sequences are MNHEY and SMNVEV (reference sequence). The material sequenced was peripheral blood, taken 44 weeks after starting pembrolizumab. The chain couples TRBV27 to TRBJ1-2; a weak D match, TRBD1 (5 bases). This TCR derives from an adult with mismatch repair-deficient cancer. CDR3 coding DNA: TGTGCCAGCAGTCCGCAGGGCACCGGCTATGGCTACACCTTC. This translates into CASSPQGTGYGYTF.